This entry features one T cell receptor beta chain sequence. The study profiled TCR beta VDJ and CDR3 using genomic DNA as template. TCRdb passed the reads through MiXCR, listing each CDR3 protein once. The table has 400,000 to 450,000 distinct CDR3 sequences, just under 70% seen once. These data are taken from a study of CD8+CD57+ T cells in acquired aplastic anemia. Germline V gene lookup returns CDR1 SGHTA and CDR2 FQGNSA. Deletions cut 5 bases from V and 11 bases from J, with 21 bases between. The CDR3 is made up of 14 amino acids. Sequenced sample: sorted CD4+, CD8+, or CD8+CD57+ T cells (not recorded which) from PBMCs. The chain recombines TRBV7-2 with TRBJ1-1; no firm D call. This clonotype was obtained from a human donor in good health, serving as a control. As DNA, the CDR3 is TGTGCCAGCAGCCCAAACCGCGAGGCAACCGACGCTTTCTTT. It specifies CASSPNREATDAFF.